This T cell receptor (beta chain) appears in the sequencing data of a study of cytomegalovirus exposure and HLA in healthy donors. Vbeta (60) and Jbeta (13) primers were used in the PCR. Using immunoSEQ multiplex PCR, the repertoire was profiled, and TCRdb retains in-frame clones only, with some absent. The sample lists 200,000 to 250,000 clones, over 70% occurring once. Trimming left V 2 bases short and J 2 bases short, with 12 bases between. This CDR3 has 15 residues. Germline V CDR1 and CDR2: LNHNV, YYDKDF (reference sequence). Sequencing used PBMCs. This chain joins TRBV15 and TRBJ2-5, with TRBD1 as a possible D gene (6 bases). This TCR derives from a boy aged 2 to 10 in good health and CMV-seronegative. DNA for the CDR3: TGTGCCACCAGCAGATCCGGGACAAAACAAGAGACCCAGTACTTC. It translates to CATSRSGTKQETQYF.